Sequencing of this T cell receptor beta chain was carried out in a study of T-cell memory formation after mild COVID-19. Study in general: The study found TCR clusters largely donor specific.

CDR3 length equals 15 residues. The V segment lost 4 bases and the J segment 0 bases; nucleotides outside the gene matches: 7. The germline V gene encodes CDR1 SGHRS and CDR2 YFSETQ. This clonotype was detected only a few times. TCRdb independently ran MiXCR on the 5' RACE reads; one entry per CDR3 protein. The repertoire holds roughly 610,000 distinct CDR3 sequences, with roughly a sixth as singletons. Source material: PBMCs or a T cell subset sorted from them (not recorded which). V is TRBV5-1 and J is TRBJ2-7, with 7 bases fitting TRBD1. The sequence was obtained from an adult woman who had mild COVID-19 (a few samples of this study predate the infection). Cell type and time point are not known. The CDR3 spells CASSTQGDSSYEQYF. CDR3 nucleotides: TGCGCCAGCAGCACTCAAGGGGACAGCTCCTACGAGCAGTACTTC.